This T cell receptor beta chain was identified during a study of blood T cells in healthy people across ages. To note about this clonotype: The target antigen is unknown.

Germline V gene sequence: CDR1 MNHEY, CDR2 SVGAGI. The CDR3 sequence is 18 residues long. With 0 bases clipped from V and 0 bases from J, the junction kept 3 bases outside the gene matches. Whole-study results and caveats: PBMCs that were unsorted prevented a conclusive naive versus antigen-experienced comparison. In older individuals, TCR beta diversity per million T cells was lower, falling roughly linearly with age. A strong correlation was found between TCR beta diversity and the percentage of naive T cells.

For the second PCR, which ran for about 7 to 11 cycles, a sample-barcoded 5' primer and a J-beta primer mix were used. Every cDNA molecule carried a tag from a template-switch adaptor bearing 12 random nucleotides. TCRdb fed the 5' RACE reads into MiXCR, producing one record per CDR3 protein. The table lists fewer than 800,000 distinct CDR3 sequences, 45% to 50% of them singletons. This sequence joins TRBV6-5 and TRBJ2-1, with 12 bases matching TRBD2. This sequence originates from a woman aged 55-75 years in good health. What was sequenced was blood. CDR3 region: CASSYSTSGRNSYNEQFF. The DNA for the CDR3 is TGTGCCAGCAGTTACTCCACTAGCGGGAGGAACTCCTACAATGAGCAGTTCTTC.